The next 25 T cell receptor beta chains were all read from a single sample in a study of OX40 agonist ivuxolimab in advanced cancers. Profiling relied on immunoSEQ multiplex PCR, and the TCRdb table lists in-frame clones only, not all of them. The repertoire holds tens of thousands of clones, with 85% to 95% as singletons. The sequencing used CD4+ or CD8+ T cells sorted from blood, collected in a trial of the OX40 agonist ivuxolimab. The source is an adult with an advanced solid tumor such as melanoma, head and neck, liver or kidney cancer.

In this sample, this clone turned up once. This chain links TRBV27 with TRBJ2-3, with D maybe TRBD1 (6 bases). V dropped 4 bases and J dropped 4 bases, with 9 bases sitting between them. This CDR3 is 13 amino acids long. Germline V gene lookup returns CDR1 MNHEY and CDR2 SMNVEV (reference sequence). In DNA form, the CDR3 reads TGTGCCAGCAGTTGGCAGGGGCCAGATACGCAGTATTTT. Translated: CASSWQGPDTQYF.

In its sample, this clone was seen once. The chain employs TRBV7-8 and TRBJ2-7; D gene ambiguous. Germline loops: CDR1 SGHVS, CDR2 FQNEAQ. CDR3 length equals 13 residues. V shed 3 bases and J shed 3 bases, with 9 bases lying between them. CDR3 protein: CASSFGVDYEQYF. In nucleotides, the CDR3 is TGTGCCAGCAGCTTTGGGGTAGACTACGAGCAGTACTTC.

This clone appeared a single time. This chain connects TRBV5-1 to TRBJ1-3; D may be TRBD1 (5 bases). The CDR3 totals 14 residues. Germline V CDR1 and CDR2: SGHRS, YFSETQ. V lost 3 bases to trimming and J lost 1 base, with 8 bases between them. As DNA, the CDR3 is TGCGCCAGCAGCTCGGCAGGGTCTGGAAACACCATATATTTT. Amino acid sequence: CASSSAGSGNTIYF.

This clone occurred once. The chain uses TRBV11-3 and TRBJ2-3; D remains ambiguous. The V gene's germline CDR1 is SGHNT and CDR2 YENEEA. The V end was cut by 1 base, the J end by 4 bases, with 15 bases between. CDR3 length equals 16 residues. The CDR3 reads CASSLGAALGADTQYF. As DNA, the CDR3 is TGTGCCAGCAGCTTAGGGGCCGCCCTTGGGGCAGATACGCAGTATTTT.

The chain couples TRBV19 to TRBJ1-1, with D hard to call. Germline-derived CDR1 and CDR2 are LNHDA and SQIVND (reference sequence). V shed 7 bases and J shed 1 base, with 16 bases lying between them. CDR3 length: 15 amino acids. The CDR3 region has the DNA TGTGCCAGTAAGGAGGCTTGGGGAGGGAACACTGAAGCTTTCTTT. It translates to CASKEAWGGNTEAFF.

The chain recombines TRBV19 with TRBJ2-7; 7 bases are a match to TRBD2. V lost 3 bases, J lost 6 bases, and 11 bases stayed unmatched. The CDR3 length is 15 residues. Germline V gives CDR1 LNHDA, CDR2 SQIVND (reference sequence). The DNA of the CDR3 is TGTGCCAGTAGTATCTTTTTCGAGGGAGGGTCCGAGCAGTACTTC. Translation gives CASSIFFEGGSEQYF.

For this clone: Additional DNA sequences in this sample encode the identical CDR3. J is TRBJ1-1 and V is TRBV19; D not certain. Trimming shortened V by 8 bases and J by 1 base, and 5 bases separated the two germline ends. This CDR3 is built from 11 residues. Germline V CDR1 and CDR2: LNHDA, SQIVND (reference sequence). CDR3 sequence reads: CASLRNTEAFF. CDR3 sequence (DNA): TGTGCCAGTCTAAGGAACACTGAAGCTTTCTTT.

The gene calls are TRBV27 and TRBJ1-1; D ambiguous. The CDR3 extends over 13 amino acids. V lost 3 bases to trimming and J lost 0 bases, with 5 bases between them. Germline V gene data show CDR1 as MNHEY and CDR2 as SMNVEV (reference sequence). This CDR3 is CASSLWLNTEAFF. DNA for the CDR3: TGTGCCAGCAGTTTGTGGCTGAACACTGAAGCTTTCTTT.

Of note for this clone: Other DNA sequences in the sample encode the same CDR3. The chain uses TRBV6-1 and TRBJ1-2; D is undetermined. Germline V gene data show CDR1 as MNHNS and CDR2 as SASEGT. CDR3 size: 12 residues. Trimming pared 1 base from V and 4 bases from J, leaving 4 bases between. This chain's CDR3 is CASSEGPYGYTF. The CDR3 coding sequence is TGTGCCAGCAGTGAAGGGCCCTATGGCTACACCTTC.

The rearrangement links TRBV11-2 to TRBJ2-3; the match to TRBD2 covers 10 bases. Germline V gene sequence: CDR1 SGHAT, CDR2 FQNNGV. After removal of 5 bases from V and 1 base from J, the junction contained 9 bases not matched to a gene. The CDR3 is 17 residues long. Here the CDR3 reads CASSPRRLAGGTDTQYF. Here the CDR3 DNA reads TGTGCCAGCAGCCCTAGGAGGCTAGCGGGGGGCACAGATACGCAGTATTTT.

The chain couples TRBV11-3 to TRBJ2-2; D gene ambiguous. This CDR3 is built from 11 residues. CDR1 is SGHNT and CDR2 is YENEEA in the germline V gene. V was cut by 3 bases and J by 9 bases, with 5 bases left in between. CDR3 residues: CASSFGRELFF. The CDR3 coding sequence is TGTGCCAGCAGCTTCGGCCGGGAGCTGTTTTTT.

V gene TRBV13 combines with J gene TRBJ2-3; the D call may be TRBD1 or TRBD2 (5 bases each). Germline-derived CDR1 and CDR2 are PRHDT and FYEKMQ (reference sequence). CDR3 size: 13 residues. Deletions cut 4 bases from V and 0 bases from J, with 5 bases between. In DNA, the CDR3 is TGTGCCAGCAGCTGGGGGAGCACAGATACGCAGTATTTT. It translates to CASSWGSTDTQYF.

This chain uses TRBV6-1 with TRBJ2-7; D call uncertain. Germline V lookup: CDR1 MNHNS, CDR2 SASEGT. Trimming shortened V by 5 bases and J by 3 bases, and 8 bases separated the two germline ends. The CDR3 contains 12 residues. Here the CDR3 DNA reads TGTGCCAGCAGTCATGGATTCTACGAGCAGTACTTC. It codes for CASSHGFYEQYF.

V and J are TRBV29-1 and TRBJ1-2, with D unclear. This CDR3 is 11 amino acids long. The ends were cut back, 2 bases at V and 5 bases at J, with 6 bases in the middle. From germline, CDR1 is SQVTM and CDR2 ANQGSEA. The CDR3: CSVERRYGYTF. CDR3 sequence (DNA): TGCAGCGTTGAACGACGGTATGGCTACACCTTC.

The chain has TRBV30 and TRBJ2-2; D is perhaps TRBD2 (5 bases). Looked up from germline, CDR1 is GTSNPN and CDR2 is SVGIG (reference sequence). Between the trimmed V and J ends, which lost 2 bases and 7 bases, there was a span of 11 bases. The CDR3 sequence is 13 residues long. The CDR3 DNA is TGTGCCTGGAGTTGGGTAGGAGGCGGGGAGCTGTTTTTT. Translating gives CAWSWVGGGELFF.

The genes are TRBV27 and TRBJ2-5; 9 nucleotides agree with TRBD1. This CDR3 has 14 amino acids. V shed 6 bases, J shed 5 bases, and the junction held 7 bases outside the gene matches. Germline V CDR1 and CDR2: MNHEY, SMNVEV (reference sequence). The CDR3 region has the DNA TGTGCCAGCAGATCAGGGACAGGGTGGGAGACCCAGTACTTC. It is translated as CASRSGTGWETQYF.

The rearrangement uses TRBV6-5 and TRBJ1-1; 10 bases map to TRBD1. J lost 8 bases, V lost 6 bases, and 0 bases had no gene match. Germline-derived CDR1 and CDR2 are MNHEY and SVGAGI. The CDR3 spans 11 residues. CDR3 bases: TGTGCCAGCAGGACAGGGGGCGAAGCTTTCTTT. This encodes CASRTGGEAFF.

The chain links TRBV23-1 to TRBJ2-7; weak D call: TRBD2 (5 bases). TRBV23-1 counts as an open reading frame of uncertain function. V was pared by 7 bases and J by 3 bases, with 16 bases between. The CDR3 is made up of 14 amino acids. This chain's CDR3 is CASNAWTEDYEQYF. The CDR3, as DNA: TGCGCCAGCAATGCATGGACGGAGGACTACGAGCAGTACTTC.

The chain uses TRBV9 and TRBJ2-1, with D hard to call. The germline V gene encodes CDR1 SGDLS and CDR2 YYNGEE. This CDR3 contains 14 residues. Trimming removed 0 bases from V and 10 bases from J, with 14 bases in between. As DNA, the CDR3 is TGTGCCAGCAGCGTAGTACGCGATCCAAGGGAGCAGTTCTTC. Translating it yields CASSVVRDPREQFF. Looking up the rest from reference TRBV9 and TRBJ2-1 gives the full variable domain: DSGVTQTPKHLITATGQRVTLRCSPRSGDLSVYWYQQSLDQGLQFLIQYYNGEERAKGNILERFSAQQFPDLHSELNLSSLELGDSALYFCASSVVRDPREQFFGPGTRLTVL.

The CDR3 bases are TGTGCCAGCAGCTTGGGCCCCACTACAGGGACGAGTCGGGAAAAACTGTTTTTT. Its translation: CASSLGPTTGTSREKLFF. This sequence joins TRBV13 and TRBJ1-4; a possible D gene is TRBD1 (6 bases). Between the trimmed V and J ends, which lost 3 bases and 8 bases, there was a span of 25 bases. There are 18 residues in the CDR3. CDR1 is PRHDT and CDR2 is FYEKMQ in the germline V gene (reference sequence). The complete variable domain, with remaining parts taken from reference TRBV13 and TRBJ1-4, reads AAGVIQSPRHLIKEKRETATLKCYPIPRHDTVYWYQQGPGQDPQFLISFYEKMQSDKGSIPDRFSAQQFSDYHSELNMSSLELGDSALYFCASSLGPTTGTSREKLFFGSGTQLSVL.

The chain is built from TRBV19 and TRBJ1-1, with D uncertain. The germline V gene has CDR1 LNHDA and CDR2 SQIVND (reference sequence). The CDR3 sequence is 12 residues long. V shed 4 bases and J shed 0 bases, with 3 bases lying between them. CDR3: CASSNMNTEAFF. As DNA, the CDR3 is TGTGCCAGTAGTAATATGAACACTGAAGCTTTCTTT.

This sequence joins TRBV7-9 and TRBJ1-3; D ambiguous. V lost 4 bases to trimming and J lost 0 bases, with 4 bases between them. This CDR3 spans 13 amino acids. Germline assignment: CDR1 SEHNR and CDR2 FQNEAQ (reference sequence). CDR3 amino acids: CASSSDSGNTIYF. CDR3 in DNA: TGTGCCAGCAGCTCCGACTCTGGAAACACCATATATTTT.

The rearrangement uses TRBV19 and TRBJ1-1; no clear D gene. The CDR3 is 14 residues long. The germline V gene encodes CDR1 LNHDA and CDR2 SQIVND (reference sequence). Trimming pared 0 bases from V and 0 bases from J, leaving 5 bases between. The CDR3 DNA follows: TGTGCCAGTAGTATAGAGTCGGTGAACACTGAAGCTTTCTTT. This encodes CASSIESVNTEAFF.

The chain recombines TRBV27 with TRBJ1-5; 7 bases match TRBD1. This CDR3 region has 13 residues. Per germline, CDR1 MNHEY and CDR2 SMNVEV (reference sequence). The V and J ends lost 9 bases and 6 bases, in that order; junction bases with no gene match: 8. CDR3 sequence reads: CASSDRDGQPQHF. The DNA of the CDR3 is TGTGCCAGTTCAGACAGGGATGGTCAGCCCCAGCATTTT.

This clone was detected only once. The chain has TRBV4-3 and TRBJ1-2; no definite D call. Trimming shortened V by 1 base and J by 8 bases, and 17 bases separated the two germline ends. This CDR3 is 15 amino acids long. In germline, CDR1 is LGHNA, CDR2 YSLEER. As DNA, the CDR3 is TGCGCCAGCAGCCAAGGTCGGGATACGATATGGGGCTACACCTTC. It codes for CASSQGRDTIWGYTF.